These 26 T cell receptor beta chains were all obtained from the same sample, sequenced in a study of beta chain features in type 1 diabetes. Reverse transcription of all isolated RNA meant that expressed TCRB transcripts were sequenced. Assay: immunoSEQ multiplex PCR; the TCRdb copy retains only in-frame clones and omits some. Seen here are about 330,000 clones, approximately 10% observed once, and the top ten hold more than 0.015%. The source material was naive CD4+ T cells from blood. The receptors stem from a woman aged 30 to 39 in good health.

The chain is built from TRBV18 and TRBJ1-4; tentative D call: TRBD1 (5 bases). Per the germline V gene, CDR1 is KGHSH and CDR2 is LQKENI. The CDR3 totals 16 residues. V lost 3 bases to trimming and J lost 5 bases, with 16 bases between them. The CDR3 coding sequence is TGTGCCAGCTCACCCGCAGCCGGGGGTTTAAATGAAAAACTGTTTTTT. Its translation is CASSPAAGGLNEKLFF.

J is TRBJ2-5 and V is TRBV18; D is uncertain. Looked up from germline, CDR1 is KGHSH and CDR2 is LQKENI. The CDR3 is made up of 17 amino acids. V shed 4 bases and J shed 2 bases, with 20 bases lying between them. The CDR3 is CASSQRRGLAAQETQYF. The CDR3 bases are TGTGCCAGCTCACAAAGGCGCGGCCTTGCGGCACAAGAGACCCAGTACTTC.

V gene TRBV29-1 combines with J gene TRBJ2-5; the match to TRBD2 covers 9 bases. The CDR3 sequence is 15 residues long. V dropped 0 bases and J dropped 4; count of bases not matched to a gene: 6. Germline V lookup: CDR1 SQVTM, CDR2 ANQGSEA. The CDR3, as DNA: TGCAGCGTTGAAGATTTGGCGGGAGGGCCAGAGACCCAGTACTTC. Translating it yields CSVEDLAGGPETQYF.

This chain uses TRBV7-8 with TRBJ2-7, with a possible D match to TRBD1 (6 bases). There are 15 residues in the CDR3. V was pared by 5 bases and J by 6 bases, with 20 bases between. CDR1 is SGHVS and CDR2 is FQNEAQ in the germline V gene. The CDR3, as DNA: TGTGCCAGCAGCCCACACAGGGCGGAGGCTGGCGAGCAGTACTTC. Translating it yields CASSPHRAEAGEQYF.

This clone was seen only a few times. The V gene is TRBV9, the J gene TRBJ2-7; 12 bases are shared with TRBD1. This CDR3 contains 15 residues. From germline, CDR1 is SGDLS and CDR2 YYNGEE. The junction had 4 bases not matched to a gene; V was cut back by 3 bases and J by 3 bases. The CDR3 sequence: CASSAGQGAFYEQYF. CDR3 nucleotides: TGTGCCAGCAGCGCGGGACAGGGGGCTTTCTACGAGCAGTACTTC.

V usage is TRBV4-1 and J usage is TRBJ2-7; D possibly corresponds to TRBD1 (6 bases). Trimming left V 0 bases short and J 2 bases short, with 20 bases between. Germline CDR1 reads MGHRA; CDR2 reads YSYEKL. The CDR3 runs to 18 residues. This CDR3 reads CASSQDSEWQGLTYEQYF. CDR3 in DNA: TGCGCCAGCAGCCAAGATTCAGAATGGCAGGGGTTAACCTACGAGCAGTACTTC.

This CDR3 reads CASSPQETSYNEQFF. In DNA form, the CDR3 reads TGTGCCAGCTCACCACAGGAGACCTCCTACAATGAGCAGTTCTTC. This chain connects TRBV18 to TRBJ2-1; D unresolved. The CDR3 sequence is 15 residues long. The V and J ends lost 1 base and 0 bases respectively, with 7 bases between them. Germline assignment: CDR1 KGHSH and CDR2 LQKENI.

This clone was found a few times. CDR3 in DNA: TGTGCCAGCAGCGAGCGGGGCAACAATGAGCAGTTCTTC. Encoded protein: CASSERGNNEQFF. This rearrangement joins TRBV7-9 to TRBJ2-1; 7 positions match TRBD2. The germline gives CDR1 SEHNR, CDR2 FQNEAQ (reference sequence). J was trimmed by 5 bases and V by 5 bases; bases with no gene match: 3. This CDR3 comprises 13 residues.

The chain joins TRBV7-9 to TRBJ2-5; TRBD1 aligns across 7 bases. The germline gives CDR1 SEHNR, CDR2 FQNEAQ (reference sequence). The trim removed 5 bases at V and 5 bases at J, leaving 8 bases unmatched. This CDR3 is built from 14 residues. The CDR3 is CASSDDRVDETQYF. The CDR3 coding sequence is TGTGCCAGCAGCGACGACAGGGTCGATGAGACCCAGTACTTC.

This clone was counted between two and nine times. The chain uses TRBV27 and TRBJ2-1; 11 bases fit TRBD2. CDR1 and CDR2 (germline): MNHEY, SMNVEV (reference sequence). V lost 3 bases and J lost 7; bases outside the gene matches: 11. The CDR3 is 17 amino acids. This chain's CDR3 is CASSFAELAGVINEQFF. CDR3 DNA: TGTGCCAGCAGTTTTGCTGAACTAGCGGGAGTAATTAATGAGCAGTTCTTC.

This clone was observed a few times. The J gene is TRBJ1-2, the V gene TRBV30; weak D call: TRBD1 (6 bases). Germline V gives CDR1 GTSNPN, CDR2 SVGIG (reference sequence). V was clipped by 4 bases and J by 6 bases, with 15 bases between them. This CDR3 is 13 amino acids long. Here the CDR3 reads CAWKRRAGDGYTF. In nucleotides, the CDR3 is TGTGCCTGGAAAAGAAGGGCAGGGGATGGCTACACCTTC.

This clone was seen a handful of times. This chain links TRBV9 with TRBJ2-1; possible D gene TRBD2, 6 bases. Trimming removed 2 bases from V and 8 bases from J, with 20 bases in between. The germline V gene encodes CDR1 SGDLS and CDR2 YYNGEE. This CDR3 is built from 16 residues. The CDR3 here is CASSVDHGGGVDEQFF. In DNA, the CDR3 is TGTGCCAGCAGCGTCGACCACGGAGGAGGGGTCGATGAGCAGTTCTTC.

This clone was seen a single time. The CDR3 region has the DNA TGTGCCAGCAGCCCCTACGTGGTCACCGGGGAGCTGTTTTTT. Its translation: CASSPYVVTGELFF. The chain uses TRBV5-4 and TRBJ2-2; no reliable D call. Germline V gene data show CDR1 as SGHNT and CDR2 as YYREEE (reference sequence). V was cut by 4 bases and J by 4 bases, with 11 bases left in between. The CDR3 runs 14 residues.

This clone was observed a handful of times. The chain is built from TRBV29-1 and TRBJ2-5, with D tentatively TRBD1 (5 bases). Germline CDR1 SQVTM, CDR2 ANQGSEA. The V gene lost 5 bases and the J gene lost 11 bases, with 21 bases spanning the gap. The CDR3 covers 13 residues. CDR3 protein: CSVLGQAFAEQYF. CDR3 in DNA: TGCAGCGTTCTCGGACAAGCTTTTGCGGAGCAGTACTTC.

This clone has just one count. The chain has TRBV11-3 and TRBJ2-1; D remains unclear. V lost 3 bases to trimming and J lost 3 bases, with 6 bases between them. The CDR3 loop spans 13 amino acids. In germline, CDR1 is SGHNT, CDR2 YENEEA. This chain's CDR3 is CASSLQDYNEQFF. The CDR3 DNA is TGTGCCAGCAGCTTGCAGGACTACAATGAGCAGTTCTTC.

There are a few counts of this clone. The V gene is TRBV2, the J gene TRBJ2-3, with TRBD2 matching over 7 bases. CDR3 length: 14 amino acids. Trimming at V came to 5 bases and at J to 8 bases, leaving 10 bases not matched to a gene. Looked up from germline, CDR1 is SNHLY and CDR2 is FYNNEI. CDR3 DNA: TGTGCCAGCAGTCCCCCGTTCGGGGAGGGTACGCAGTATTTT. This sequence encodes CASSPPFGEGTQYF. Variable domain in full (rest from reference TRBV2 and TRBJ2-3): EPEVTQTPSHQVTQMGQEVILRCVPISNHLYFYWYRQILGQKVEFLVSFYNNEISEKSEIFDDQFSVERPDGSNFTLKIRSTKLEDSAMYFCASSPPFGEGTQYFGPGTRLTVL.

The rearrangement links TRBV7-9 to TRBJ2-1; the match to TRBD2 covers 8 bases. Germline V gene lookup returns CDR1 SEHNR and CDR2 FQNEAQ (reference sequence). With V trimmed by 7 bases and J by 3 bases, 11 bases remained unmatched. CDR3 length: 16 amino acids. CDR3 in amino acids: CASIYPTGLGYNEQFF. CDR3 nucleotide sequence: TGTGCCAGCATCTACCCCACGGGACTAGGCTACAATGAGCAGTTCTTC.

This clone was found a few times. The J gene is TRBJ2-1, the V gene TRBV5-1; 8 nucleotides agree with TRBD2. The V gene end was trimmed by 4 bases and the J gene end by 7 bases; junction bases not matched to a gene: 13. Germline CDR1 reads SGHRS; CDR2 reads YFSETQ. CDR3 length: 16 residues. DNA for the CDR3: TGCGCCAGCAGCGGGAATAGCGGGAACGTGGGGAATGAGCAGTTCTTC. It encodes CASSGNSGNVGNEQFF.

About this clone: A read error may account for a junction end that differs from germline. The chain couples TRBV28 to TRBJ2-1, with 7 bases identical to TRBD1. CDR1 and CDR2 (germline): MDHEN, SYDVKM. The CDR3 totals 11 residues. As DNA, the CDR3 is TGTGCCAGCAGTTCAGGACAGGTTCGGCTCTTC. This codes for CASSSGQVRLF.

The CDR3 DNA sequence: TGCAGCGTTGCCCTACAGGGGTTGTCCACAGATACGCAGTATTTT. This encodes CSVALQGLSTDTQYF. This rearrangement joins TRBV29-1 to TRBJ2-3; 7 bases are shared with TRBD1. V shed 4 bases and J 2 bases; nucleotides not matched to a gene: 9. This CDR3 is built from 15 residues. The germline V gene encodes CDR1 SQVTM and CDR2 ANQGSEA.

This chain uses TRBV28 with TRBJ1-5, with D perhaps TRBD1 (6 bases). Germline V gene lookup returns CDR1 MDHEN and CDR2 SYDVKM. The CDR3 has 14 amino acids. Trimming left V 4 bases short and J 6 bases short, with 13 bases between. The CDR3 nucleotides are TGTGCCAGCAGTTCGGGGGGCCCAAGTCAGCCCCAGCATTTT. It yields the protein CASSSGGPSQPQHF.

The chain recombines TRBV18 with TRBJ1-5; 8 bases fit TRBD1. This CDR3 contains 14 residues. With V trimmed by 6 bases and J by 5 bases, 6 bases remained unmatched. Germline-derived CDR1 and CDR2 are KGHSH and LQKENI. Written as DNA, the CDR3 is TGTGCCAGCTCCCCTCAGGGGGCTGATCAGCCCCAGCATTTT. Translation: CASSPQGADQPQHF. The full variable domain, in which reference TRBV18 and TRBJ1-5 provide the parts outside the CDR3, is NAGVMQNPRHLVRRRGQEARLRCSPMKGHSHVYWYRQLPEEGLKFMVYLQKENIIDESGMPKERFSAEFPKEGPSILRIQQVVRGDSAAYFCASSPQGADQPQHFGDGTRLSIL.

This clone was counted between two and nine times. The chain employs TRBV27 and TRBJ2-3; TRBD2 aligns across 11 bases. There are 16 residues in the CDR3. Trimming cost V 5 bases and J 2 bases; bases outside gene matches: 6. The germline V gene has CDR1 MNHEY and CDR2 SMNVEV (reference sequence). Here the CDR3 reads CASSSTTSGITDTQYF. CDR3 in DNA: TGTGCCAGCAGTAGCACGACTAGCGGGATCACAGATACGCAGTATTTT.

The chain combines TRBV19 with TRBJ2-1, with 10 bases lining up with TRBD1. The CDR3 consists of 15 residues. Looked up from germline, CDR1 is LNHDA and CDR2 is SQIVND (reference sequence). V was clipped by 6 bases and J by 5 bases; unmatched bases: 7. CDR3 nucleotides: TGTGCCAGTAGCCCTCCGGGACAGGGGAACAATGAGCAGTTCTTC. It is translated as CASSPPGQGNNEQFF. Combining the CDR3 with reference TRBV19 and TRBJ2-1 gives the whole variable domain DGGITQSPKYLFRKEGQNVTLSCEQNLNHDAMYWYRQDPGQGLRLIYYSQIVNDFQKGDIAEGYSVSREKKESFPLTVTSAQKNPTAFYLCASSPPGQGNNEQFFGPGTRLTVL.

This clone turned up a few times. This chain connects TRBV5-4 to TRBJ2-5, with 8 bases lining up with TRBD2. Looked up from germline, CDR1 is SGHNT and CDR2 is YYREEE (reference sequence). V dropped 0 bases and J dropped 5; count of bases not matched to a gene: 9. The CDR3 is 16 residues long. This CDR3 reads CASSLGDSGIGETQYF. CDR3 sequence (DNA): TGTGCCAGCAGCTTGGGGGATAGCGGGATTGGGGAGACCCAGTACTTC. Full variable domain (rest looked up from reference TRBV5-4 and TRBJ2-5): ETGVTQSPTHLIKTRGQQVTLRCSSQSGHNTVSWYQQALGQGPQFIFQYYREEENGRGNFPPRFSGLQFPNYSSELNVNALELDDSALYLCASSLGDSGIGETQYFGPGTRLLVL.

This chain links TRBV2 with TRBJ2-3; 7 bases are shared with TRBD2. The V gene end was trimmed by 5 bases and the J gene end by 0 bases; junction bases not matched to a gene: 11. This CDR3 region has 17 residues. Germline lookup yields CDR1 SNHLY and CDR2 FYNNEI. DNA of the CDR3: TGTGCCAGCAGTCAGAGCGGGACCCAAATCAGCACAGATACGCAGTATTTT. Residues: CASSQSGTQISTDTQYF. Full variable domain (missing parts from reference TRBV2 and TRBJ2-3): EPEVTQTPSHQVTQMGQEVILRCVPISNHLYFYWYRQILGQKVEFLVSFYNNEISEKSEIFDDQFSVERPDGSNFTLKIRSTKLEDSAMYFCASSQSGTQISTDTQYFGPGTRLTVL.